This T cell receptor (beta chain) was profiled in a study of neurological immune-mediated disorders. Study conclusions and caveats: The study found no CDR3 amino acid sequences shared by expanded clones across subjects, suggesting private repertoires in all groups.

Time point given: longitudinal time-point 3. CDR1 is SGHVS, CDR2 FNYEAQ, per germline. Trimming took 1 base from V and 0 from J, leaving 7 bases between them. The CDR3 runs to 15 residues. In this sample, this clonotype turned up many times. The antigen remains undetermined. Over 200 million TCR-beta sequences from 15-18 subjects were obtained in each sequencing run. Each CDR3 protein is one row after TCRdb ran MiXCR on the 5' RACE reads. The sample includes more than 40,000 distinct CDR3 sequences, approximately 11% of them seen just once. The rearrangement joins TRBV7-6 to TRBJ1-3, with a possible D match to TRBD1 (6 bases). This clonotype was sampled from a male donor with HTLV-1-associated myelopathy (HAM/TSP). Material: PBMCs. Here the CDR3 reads CASSLGTASGNTIYF. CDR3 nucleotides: TGTGCCAGCAGCTTAGGGACAGCCTCTGGAAACACCATATATTTT.